This TCR beta chain was observed in a study of cytomegalovirus exposure and HLA in healthy donors. Regarding the study as a whole: Most TCR sequences were rare, but some public TCRs occurred in many donors. In vitro checks showed that a few CMV-associated chains really do target CMV antigens. A likely sequencing artifact accounted for one observed cluster of highly shared sequence variants. The study listed approximately 160 cytomegalovirus-associated TCR beta chains.

The CDR3 has 13 amino acids. Germline CDR1 SGHRS, CDR2 YFSETQ. V was clipped by 0 bases and J by 8 bases, with 11 bases between them. Comment on this clone: What it binds is unknown.

The PCR employed 60 Vbeta primers together with 13 Jbeta primers. Some clones are missing from TCRdb's copy, which holds only in-frame ones; the method was immunoSEQ multiplex PCR. The sample holds around 71,000 clones, under 70% seen once. The sample taken for sequencing was PBMCs. This chain connects TRBV5-1 to TRBJ1-2; D is uncertain. The receptor was isolated from a man in his thirties or forties in good health and CMV-seropositive. CDR3 nucleotides: TGCGCCAGCAGCTTGGCTACCTCCGGGGGCTACACCTTC. Protein product: CASSLATSGGYTF. Together with reference TRBV5-1 and TRBJ1-2, the CDR3 gives the full variable domain: KAGVTQTPRYLIKTRGQQVTLSCSPISGHRSVSWYQQTPGQGLQFLFEYFSETQRNKGNFPGRFSGRQFSNSRSEMNVSTLELGDSALYLCASSLATSGGYTFGSGTRLTVV.